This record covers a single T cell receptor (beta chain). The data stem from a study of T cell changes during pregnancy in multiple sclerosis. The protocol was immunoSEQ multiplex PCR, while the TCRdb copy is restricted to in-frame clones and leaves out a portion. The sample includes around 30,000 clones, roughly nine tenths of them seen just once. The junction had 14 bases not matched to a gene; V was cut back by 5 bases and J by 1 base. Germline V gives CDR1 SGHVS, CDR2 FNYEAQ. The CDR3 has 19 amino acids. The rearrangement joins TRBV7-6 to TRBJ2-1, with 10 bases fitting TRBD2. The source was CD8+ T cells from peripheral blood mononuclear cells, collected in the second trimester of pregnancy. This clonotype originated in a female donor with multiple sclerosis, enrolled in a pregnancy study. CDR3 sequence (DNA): TGTGCCAGCAGCGGAGAAAGAGCGGGGGGGCATCGATCCTACAATGAGCAGTTCTTC. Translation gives CASSGERAGGHRSYNEQFF.